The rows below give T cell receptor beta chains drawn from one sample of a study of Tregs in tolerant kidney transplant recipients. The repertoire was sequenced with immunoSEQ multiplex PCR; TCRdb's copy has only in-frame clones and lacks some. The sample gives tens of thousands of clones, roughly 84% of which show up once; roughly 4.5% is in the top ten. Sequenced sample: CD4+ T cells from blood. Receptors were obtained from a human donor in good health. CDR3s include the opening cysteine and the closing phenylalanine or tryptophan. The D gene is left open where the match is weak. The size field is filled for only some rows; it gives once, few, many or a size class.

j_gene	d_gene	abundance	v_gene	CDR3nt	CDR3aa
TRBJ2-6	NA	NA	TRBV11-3	TGTGCCAGCAGCCTACAGGTGATGGCGATCGGGGCCAACGTCCTGACTTTC	CASSLQVMAIGANVLTF
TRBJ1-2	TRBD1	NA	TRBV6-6	TGTGCCAGCAGGGAACAGGGGGCCGGCGTTTATGGCTACACCTTC	CASREQGAGVYGYTF
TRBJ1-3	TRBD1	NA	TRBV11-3	TGTGCCAGCAGCTCGGACAGGGAAGGAAACACCATATATTTT	CASSSDREGNTIYF
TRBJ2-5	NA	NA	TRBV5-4	TGTGCCAGCAGCCCCCGGGCCGAAGAGACCCAGTACTTC	CASSPRAEETQYF
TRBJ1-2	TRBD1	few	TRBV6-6	TGTGCCAGCAGCCGACAGGGGGCGCAGGGCTACACCTTC	CASSRQGAQGYTF
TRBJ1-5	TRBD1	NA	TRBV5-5	TGTGCCAGCAGCACAGGGGTGCCCAATCAGCCCCAGCATTTT	CASSTGVPNQPQHF
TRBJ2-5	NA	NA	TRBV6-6	TGTGCCAGCACCGCAGGGGAGACCCAGTACTTC	CASTAGETQYF
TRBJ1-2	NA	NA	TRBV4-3	TGCGCCAGCAGCCAAGAAGCTAGATATGGCTACACCTTC	CASSQEARYGYTF
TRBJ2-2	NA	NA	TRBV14	TGTGCCAGCAGCCAAGGTCAGGGCATAAACACCGGGGAGCTGTTTTTT	CASSQGQGINTGELFF
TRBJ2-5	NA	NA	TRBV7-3	TGTGCCAGCAGCTTAATGTTCGGGGAGACCCAGTACTTC	CASSLMFGETQYF
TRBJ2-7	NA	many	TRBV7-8	TGTGCCAGCAGCTTAAGTCATTCCCTGGGCTTCCCCTACGAGCAGTACTTC	CASSLSHSLGFPYEQYF
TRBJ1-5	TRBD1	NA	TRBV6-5	TGTGCCAGCAGCGGGACAGGGAATAGCAATCAGCCCCAGCATTTT	CASSGTGNSNQPQHF
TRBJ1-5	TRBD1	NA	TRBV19	TGTGCCAGTAGTATTGGGGGACAGGGAGGACAGCCCCAGCATTTT	CASSIGGQGGQPQHF
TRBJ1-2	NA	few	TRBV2	TGTGCCAGCAGTGTAATGGAATATGGCTACACCTTC	CASSVMEYGYTF
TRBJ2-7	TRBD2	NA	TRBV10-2	TGCGCCAGCAGGGGGACTAGCGGGAGCTCCTACGAGCAGTACTTC	CASRGTSGSSYEQYF
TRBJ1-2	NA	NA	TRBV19	TGTGCCAGTACTACTAGGAACTATGGCTACACCTTC	CASTTRNYGYTF
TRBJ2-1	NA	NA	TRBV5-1	TGCGCCAGCAGCTTGGCCCTAGGGGGTCCCAATGAGCAGTTCTTC	CASSLALGGPNEQFF
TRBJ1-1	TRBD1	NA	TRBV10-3	TGTGCCATCAGCAGACAGGGCGGAGGGGACACTGAAGCTTTCTTT	CAISRQGGGDTEAFF
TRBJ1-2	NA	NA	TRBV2	TGTGCCAGCAGCCAGGATGTAAAGAGGGCCTATGGCTACACCTTC	CASSQDVKRAYGYTF
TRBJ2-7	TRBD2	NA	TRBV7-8	TGTGCCAGCAGCTTAGGGCTAGCGGGTAATTACGAGCAGTACTTC	CASSLGLAGNYEQYF
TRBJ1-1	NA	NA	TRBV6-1	TGTGCCAGCATTGGGGGAGGGGGAAGGGAAGCTTTCTTT	CASIGGGGREAFF